This T cell receptor (beta chain) was captured in a study of cytomegalovirus exposure and HLA in healthy donors. Study at large: The approximately 120 validation repertoires used the same platform as the roughly 670 first-cohort repertoires (as reported by a later analysis).

The donors were members of the validation cohort comprising approximately 120 subjects, separate from the approximately 630-subject first cohort. Findings of the study overall: Through in vitro validation, three CMV-associated chains were shown to be specific for CMV antigens. The tendency of first-cohort TCR clusters to co-occur in the 120 validation repertoires was the finding of a later analysis.

Trimming cost V 3 bases and J 2 bases; bases outside gene matches: 10. The CDR3 is made up of 16 amino acids. Germline CDR1 and CDR2: LNHNV and YYDKDF (reference sequence). A single count supports this clone. Its antigen is still unknown. Clones were read by immunoSEQ multiplex PCR, and TCRdb kept only the in-frame ones, dropping some. The sample has some 310,000 clones; approximately 86% are singletons. The chain links TRBV15 to TRBJ2-7, with 7 bases fitting TRBD1. The TCR was taken from a man younger than 40 in good health and CMV-seronegative. Sequencing input: PBMCs. CDR3 DNA sequence: TGTGCCACCAGCAGTAGACGAACAGGGGTTACCTACGAGCAGTACTTC. This translates into CATSSRRTGVTYEQYF.